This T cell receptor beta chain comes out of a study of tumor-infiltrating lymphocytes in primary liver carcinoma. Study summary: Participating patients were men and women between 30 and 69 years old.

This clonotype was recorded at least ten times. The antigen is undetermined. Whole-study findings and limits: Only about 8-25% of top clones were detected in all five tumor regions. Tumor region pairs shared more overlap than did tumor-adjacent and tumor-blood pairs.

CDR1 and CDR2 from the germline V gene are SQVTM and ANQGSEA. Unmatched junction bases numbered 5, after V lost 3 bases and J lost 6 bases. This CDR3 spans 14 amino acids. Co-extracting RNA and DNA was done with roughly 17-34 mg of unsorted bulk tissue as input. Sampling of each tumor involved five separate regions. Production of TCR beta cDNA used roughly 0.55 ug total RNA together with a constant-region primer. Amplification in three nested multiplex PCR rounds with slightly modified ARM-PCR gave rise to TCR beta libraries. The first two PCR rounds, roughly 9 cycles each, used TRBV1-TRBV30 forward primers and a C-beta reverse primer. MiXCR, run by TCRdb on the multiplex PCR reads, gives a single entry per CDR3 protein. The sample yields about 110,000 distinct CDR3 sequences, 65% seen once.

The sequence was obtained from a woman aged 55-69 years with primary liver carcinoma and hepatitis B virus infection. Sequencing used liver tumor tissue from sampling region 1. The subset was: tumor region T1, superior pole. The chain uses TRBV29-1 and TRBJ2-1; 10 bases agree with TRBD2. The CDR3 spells CSVDLASGSNEQFF. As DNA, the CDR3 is TGCAGCGTTGATTTGGCTAGCGGGAGCAATGAGCAGTTCTTC.